These T cell receptor beta chains were read from a single sample in a study of vaccination effects on CD4 cells after COVID-19. These receptors' targets are unknown. The repertoire was sequenced with immunoSEQ multiplex PCR; TCRdb's copy has only in-frame clones and lacks some. The table includes tens of thousands of clones, 70% to 80% detected once. This specimen was CD4+ T cells from PBMCs cultured with HCoV-OC43 spike peptides, taken before COVID-19 vaccination. All receptors come from a human donor who received a COVID-19 vaccine. Both conserved end residues are part of each CDR3. D genes are given only for firm matches. Part of the rows lack a size; the others show once, few, many or a class for expanded clones.

>once|TRBV10-3|TRBJ2-7|-
TGTGCCATCAGCGACAGCCTAGGAGTTGACTACGAGCAGTACTTC
CAISDSLGVDYEQYF
>-|TRBV5-1|TRBJ2-5|-
TGCGCCAGCAGCTCGGGGGAGGTAATAGTGACCCAGTACTTC
CASSSGEVIVTQYF
>-|TRBV11-2|TRBJ2-7|TRBD2
TGTGCCAGCAGCTCGGTGAGGGAGCGGGGTCCAAGCTCCTACGAGCAGTACTTC
CASSSVRERGPSSYEQYF
>-|TRBV29-1|TRBJ1-6|TRBD1
TGCAGCGCCCGGACAGGGGACTCACCCCTCCACTTT
CSARTGDSPLHF
>-|TRBV29-1|TRBJ1-2|TRBD1
TGCAGCGCTGGACAGGACCATGGCTACACCTTC
CSAGQDHGYTF
>-|TRBV5-1|TRBJ2-2|-
TGCGCCACCGGGGACCGTACCCACACCGGGGAGCTGTTTTTT
CATGDRTHTGELFF
>-|TRBV4-1|TRBJ2-1|-
TGCGCCAGCAGCCATGCACAGGGACATTCTAGGAATGAGCAGTTCTTC
CASSHAQGHSRNEQFF
>-|TRBV2|TRBJ2-4|-
TGTGCCAGCAGTGACCCTTACTTAGCCAAAAACATTCAGTACTTC
CASSDPYLAKNIQYF
>-|TRBV7-9|TRBJ2-7|TRBD2
TGTGCCAGCAGCTTTGGGACTAGCGACTCCTACGAGCAGTACTTC
CASSFGTSDSYEQYF
>-|TRBV24-1|TRBJ2-1|TRBD2
TGTGCCACCAGTGATTTAGGACTAGGGTGGTTCTTC
CATSDLGLGWFF
>once|TRBV12-5|TRBJ1-2|-
TGTGCTAGTGGTTTGGTAAGGGTCTGGGGCAGGCCCCATAAGTCAGATAACTATGGCTACACCTTC
CASGLVRVWGRPHKSDNYGYTF
>-|TRBV6-4|TRBJ2-3|TRBD2
TGTGCCAGCAGTGGTAGCGGGGGCACAGATACGCAGTATTTT
CASSGSGGTDTQYF
>few|TRBV18|TRBJ2-2|-
TGTGCCAGCTCACCCCGGGACCGCGAGGAGCTGTTTTTT
CASSPRDREELFF
>-|TRBV7-8|TRBJ2-6|-
TGTGCCAGCAGCAACCCTGGTAGGCGGAGCTCTGGGGCCAACGTCCTGACTTTC
CASSNPGRRSSGANVLTF
>-|TRBV6-5|TRBJ1-2|TRBD1
TGTGCCAGCAGTCCATCAGGGGGCTATGGCTACACCTTC
CASSPSGGYGYTF
>-|TRBV9|TRBJ2-7|TRBD2
TGTGCCAGCAGCCGACGGGAGGGGCCCTACGAGCAGTACTTC
CASSRREGPYEQYF
>-|TRBV5-5|TRBJ2-7|TRBD2
TGTGCCAGCAGCTTTACGGGAGGGGCCTACGAGCAGTACTTC
CASSFTGGAYEQYF
>-|TRBV5-1|TRBJ2-1|TRBD2
TGCGCCAGCAGCTTGGCTCCGGGGGGGGCTGGTCATGAGCAGTTCTTC
CASSLAPGGAGHEQFF
>-|TRBV6-2/TRBV6-3|TRBJ2-7|-
TGTGCCAGCAGTTACTCGAGGGGGACCTACGAGCAGTACTTC
CASSYSRGTYEQYF
>once|TRBV6-4|TRBJ1-2|-
TGTGCCAGCAGTGACTCGATTGGGGGCCGGGCGGGCTACACCTTC
CASSDSIGGRAGYTF
>-|TRBV24-1|TRBJ2-3|-
TGTGCCACCCGGAGCGACACAGATACGCAGTATTTT
CATRSDTDTQYF
>-|TRBV29-1|TRBJ2-7|-
TGCAGCGTTGACAGGGGTGGCTACGAGCAGTACTTC
CSVDRGGYEQYF
>-|TRBV3-1/TRBV3-2|TRBJ1-6|-
TGTGCCAGCAATCAGGGAAACTATAATTCACCCCTCCACTTT
CASNQGNYNSPLHF
>-|TRBV10-1|TRBJ2-7|-
TGCGCCACCACGGACGGCTACGAGCAGTACTTC
CATTDGYEQYF
>-|TRBV2|TRBJ2-5|TRBD2
TGTGCCAGCAGTGAATCCGGGGGGGCCTTTTCAGAGACCCAGTACTTC
CASSESGGAFSETQYF
>-|TRBV19|TRBJ2-1|-
TGTGCCAGTAAGTTCCAAGATTCTCGAAATGAGCAGTTCTTC
CASKFQDSRNEQFF
>-|TRBV2|TRBJ2-3|TRBD2
TGTGCCAGCAGCGAGGGACTAGCTAACCGGGATACGCAGTATTTT
CASSEGLANRDTQYF
>few|TRBV30|TRBJ1-1|-
TGTGCCTGGAGTGTAAGAGCCGTTAGCGCTGAAGCTTTCTTT
CAWSVRAVSAEAFF
>-|TRBV3-1/TRBV3-2|TRBJ1-1|TRBD1
TGTGCCAGCAGCCTTTGGACAGGGGGCGTGAACACTGAAGCTTTCTTT
CASSLWTGGVNTEAFF
>-|TRBV12-3/TRBV12-4|TRBJ1-5|-
TGTGCCAGCAGTCGAAATTTGGGTCAGCCCCAGCATTTT
CASSRNLGQPQHF
>-|TRBV5-5|TRBJ2-1|TRBD2
TGTGCCAGCAGCTTGTGGCTAGCGGGAGACTACAATGAGCAGTTCTTC
CASSLWLAGDYNEQFF
>-|TRBV18|TRBJ2-7|TRBD1
TGTGCCAGCTCACCTCCATCAACCGGGACAGGGGACCCGTACGAGCAGTACTTC
CASSPPSTGTGDPYEQYF
>once|TRBV29-1|TRBJ1-1|-
TGCAGCGTTGACAACAGGGCGGTGTCAGCTTTCTTT
CSVDNRAVSAFF
>-|TRBV5-1|TRBJ2-1|-
TGCGCCAGCAGCTTGGTGGCTAGTCTGGCCTACAATGAGCAGTTCTTC
CASSLVASLAYNEQFF
>once|TRBV9|TRBJ2-4|-
TGTGCCAGCAGCGCCGGGGGCCGGGACATTCAGTACTTC
CASSAGGRDIQYF
>-|TRBV19|TRBJ2-5|-
TGTGCCAGTAGTATTGGCTGGGCAGGACAAGAGACCCAGTACTTC
CASSIGWAGQETQYF
>-|TRBV3-1/TRBV3-2|TRBJ2-7|-
TGTGCCAGCAGCCAAGTCCCCGGATACTCCTACGAGCAGTACTTC
CASSQVPGYSYEQYF
>-|TRBV7-9|TRBJ2-7|-
TGTGCCAGCAGCGATAACTACGAGCAGTACTTC
CASSDNYEQYF
>few|TRBV6-5|TRBJ2-5|TRBD1
TGTGCCAGCAGCCGCACGGGACAGGTACAGGAGACCCAGTACTTC
CASSRTGQVQETQYF
>-|TRBV7-9|TRBJ1-4|-
TGTGCCAGCAGCCAGAGGCGAGAAAAACTGTTTTTT
CASSQRREKLFF
>-|TRBV2|TRBJ2-1|TRBD2
TGTGCCAGCAGGACTAGCACCCAGTCTTCCTACAATGAGCAGTTCTTC
CASRTSTQSSYNEQFF
>once|TRBV9|TRBJ1-1|-
TGTGCCAGTAAGGGGGGGGGCCCCCTGTTTACTGAAGCTTTCTTT
CASKGGGPLFTEAFF
>-|TRBV29-1|TRBJ2-7|TRBD2
TGCAGCGTTGAAGGGGAAGGGACTAGCGGTATCGAGCAGTACTTC
CSVEGEGTSGIEQYF
>-|TRBV7-9|TRBJ1-1|-
TGTGCCACCAACTTACTCCAGGGGAACACTGAAGCTTTCTTT
CATNLLQGNTEAFF
>-|TRBV6-5|TRBJ2-1|-
TGTGCCAGCAGTTACTCGATTAGCTTGGGCAACAATGAGCAGTTCTTC
CASSYSISLGNNEQFF
>-|TRBV2|TRBJ2-1|-
TGTGCCAGCGAGGGAAGCGCCGACAATGAGCAGTTCTTC
CASEGSADNEQFF
>once|TRBV29-1|TRBJ2-2|-
TGCAGCGCCGCGAAGGACACCGGGGAGCTGTTTTTT
CSAAKDTGELFF
>-|TRBV6-5|TRBJ1-1|-
TGTGCCAGCAGTACAGGTATGAACACTGAAGCTTTCTTT
CASSTGMNTEAFF
>-|TRBV27|TRBJ1-5|-
TGTGCCAGCAGTTTCCTGAATCAGCCCCAGCATTTT
CASSFLNQPQHF
>-|TRBV6-5|TRBJ2-1|TRBD2
TGTGCCAGCAGTTCTTCACCGGGACTAGCGAAGGAGCAGTTCTTC
CASSSSPGLAKEQFF
>medium-sized|TRBV7-7|TRBJ1-4|-
TGTGCCAGCAGCTCCGGTCGGGGTTCAAATGAAAAACTGTTTTTT
CASSSGRGSNEKLFF
>-|TRBV10-3|TRBJ2-7|TRBD1
TGTGCCATCAGTCCGGGACAGGGTACCTACGAGCAGTACTTC
CAISPGQGTYEQYF
>-|TRBV7-8|TRBJ2-3|-
TGTGCCAGCAGCCCGAACAGGATCGGCACAGATACGCAGTATTTT
CASSPNRIGTDTQYF
>-|TRBV4-1|TRBJ1-2|-
TGCGCCAGCAGCCAAGTAGGCACCGCGGGGGGCTACACCTTC
CASSQVGTAGGYTF
>-|TRBV5-1|TRBJ1-2|-
TGCGCCAGCAGCTTGGAAGGCGGCAGGAACAAGGCCTATGGCTACACCTTC
CASSLEGGRNKAYGYTF
>-|TRBV27|TRBJ2-5|TRBD2
TGTGCCAGCAGACTAGCGGGAGGGAAAAAAGAGACCCAGTACTTC
CASRLAGGKKETQYF
>-|TRBV6-4|TRBJ2-2|-
TGTGCCAGCAGTGAAGATGGGGCCACCGGGGAGCTGTTTTTT
CASSEDGATGELFF